This passage covers 26 T cell receptor beta chains from one sample sequenced in a study of Graves' ophthalmopathy and Graves' hyperthyroidism. Researchers took RNA transcripts and amplified TCR beta CDR3 regions from them. Scientists carried out first-round RT-PCR using HTBI primers and then a second-round multiplex PCR. A single record per CDR3 protein comes from TCRdb applying MiXCR to the multiplex PCR reads. The repertoire includes some 750,000 distinct CDR3 sequences, about 44% of them detected once, and roughly 45% sits in the top ten. Source material: peripheral blood. These receptors were obtained from an adult man with Graves' ophthalmopathy.

This clonotype has ten or more counts. J is TRBJ1-1 and V is TRBV19, with a tentative D call TRBD1 (5 bases). Trimming cost V 10 bases and J 3 bases, with 12 bases left between them. CDR3 length equals 12 residues. CDR1 and CDR2 (germline): LNHDA, SQIVND (reference sequence). The DNA of the CDR3 is TGTGCCATCCAGGGTCGGGACACTGAAGCTTTCTTT. It translates to CAIQGRDTEAFF.

The V gene is TRBV6-5, the J gene TRBJ1-5; tentatively, D is TRBD1 (5 bases). V shed 5 bases and J shed 5 bases, with 16 bases lying between them. This CDR3 has 15 amino acids. CDR1 is MNHEY, CDR2 SVGAGI, per germline. CDR3 bases: TGTGCCAGCAGTAGGATTAGGGGCCGGCATCAGCCCCAGCATTTT. Encoded protein: CASSRIRGRHQPQHF.

This chain uses TRBV7-2 with TRBJ2-7; 7 nucleotides agree with TRBD2. This CDR3 contains 14 residues. The junction had 4 bases not matched to a gene; V was cut back by 3 bases and J by 2 bases. The germline CDR1 and CDR2 sequences are SGHTA and FQGNSA. CDR3 sequence reads: CASSFLGGAYEQYF. For the CDR3, the DNA is TGTGCCAGCAGCTTTTTGGGGGGGGCCTACGAGCAGTACTTC.

J is TRBJ2-5 and V is TRBV5-4; D gene uncertain. V dropped 3 bases and J dropped 0 bases, with 12 bases sitting between them. In germline, CDR1 is SGHNT, CDR2 YYREEE (reference sequence). The CDR3 extends over 15 amino acids. The CDR3, as DNA: TGTGCCAGCAGCTCCCCCCGCAGCGACCAAGAGACCCAGTACTTC. This translates into CASSSPRSDQETQYF. The entire variable domain, with the rest obtained from reference TRBV5-4 and TRBJ2-5, is as follows: ETGVTQSPTHLIKTRGQQVTLRCSSQSGHNTVSWYQQALGQGPQFIFQYYREEENGRGNFPPRFSGLQFPNYSSELNVNALELDDSALYLCASSSPRSDQETQYFGPGTRLLVL.

This clonotype appeared a few times. V is TRBV19 and J is TRBJ1-6; TRBD1 matches 9 bases. With V trimmed by 6 bases and J by 1 base, 1 base remained unmatched. Germline loops: CDR1 LNHDA, CDR2 SQIVND (reference sequence). This CDR3 spans 15 amino acids. The CDR3 loop is CASRDRGSYNSPLHF. Written as DNA, the CDR3 is TGTGCCAGTAGGGACAGGGGATCCTATAATTCACCCCTCCACTTT.

This clonotype was picked up a small number of times. The chain carries TRBV24-1 and TRBJ2-2; 10 bases are shared with TRBD1. Germline V gene sequence: CDR1 KGHDR, CDR2 SFDVKD. This CDR3 region has 16 residues. The junction had 3 bases not matched to a gene; V was cut back by 2 bases and J by 4 bases. CDR3 loop: CATSDSGTGATGELFF. CDR3 in DNA: TGTGCCACCAGTGATTCAGGGACAGGGGCCACCGGGGAGCTGTTTTTT.

The chain links TRBV20-1 to TRBJ2-7; 8 bases line up with TRBD1. This CDR3 is 15 amino acids long. Germline CDR1 reads DFQATT; CDR2 reads SNEGSKA (reference sequence). Trimming at V came to 6 bases and at J to 5 bases, leaving 15 bases not matched to a gene. The CDR3 nucleotides read TGCAGTGCCTTACTAGCCCGGACAGGGAGCGACGAGCAGTACTTC. The encoded protein is CSALLARTGSDEQYF.

The chain couples TRBV25-1 to TRBJ2-6; D is unclear. Trimming removed 5 bases from V and 1 base from J, with 9 bases in between. The V gene's germline CDR1 is MGHDK and CDR2 SYGVNS. The CDR3 contains 15 residues. The CDR3 DNA follows: TGTGCCAGCAGTTTTGAGTCGTCTGGGGCCAACGTCCTGACTTTC. This codes for CASSFESSGANVLTF. The full variable domain, rest sourced from reference TRBV25-1 and TRBJ2-6, is EADIYQTPRYLVIGTGKKITLECSQTMGHDKMYWYQQDPGMELHLIHYSYGVNSTEKGDLSSESTVSRIRTEHFPLTLESARPSHTSQYLCASSFESSGANVLTFGAGSRLTVL.

This clonotype was detected a few times. J is TRBJ2-2 and V is TRBV6-1; D perhaps matches TRBD1 (6 bases). Trimming left V 6 bases short and J 6 bases short, with 14 bases between. The CDR3 spans 14 residues. Looked up from germline, CDR1 is MNHNS and CDR2 is SASEGT. In nucleotides, the CDR3 is TGTGCCAGCAGACCCACAGGGTCCCCCGGGGAGCTGTTTTTT. It encodes CASRPTGSPGELFF.

The rearrangement links TRBV10-3 to TRBJ2-7, with 7 bases identical to TRBD1. The V gene's germline CDR1 is ENHRY and CDR2 SYGVKD. J gave up 3 bases and V 6 bases, and 8 bases lay outside the gene matches. This CDR3 is 14 amino acids long. CDR3 sequence (DNA): TGTGCCATCAGGCCCTCCGGGACAGTCTACGAGCAGTACTTC. It encodes CAIRPSGTVYEQYF.

About this clonotype itself: This may be a read error, as it is one base from a much larger clone. The rearrangement links TRBV10-3 to TRBJ1-1; a weak D match, TRBD1 (5 bases). V was trimmed by 10 bases and J by 9 bases, leaving 24 bases between them. The CDR3 runs 14 residues. The germline V gene encodes CDR1 ENHRY and CDR2 SYGVKD. The CDR3, as DNA: TGTGCCAGCACCGGGTACCCCATAGACAGACAAGCTTTCTTT. It codes for CASTGYPIDRQAFF.

About this clonotype itself: At one end the junction does not follow the germline gene, possibly because of a read error. The chain carries TRBV10-3 and TRBJ1-1; D is unresolved. The CDR3 loop spans 11 amino acids. CDR1 and CDR2 (germline): ENHRY, SYGVKD. The CDR3 DNA is TGTGCCAGCAGTGATGTCACTGAAGCTTTCTTT. Protein product: CASSDVTEAFF.

This clonotype was recorded many times. CDR3 bases: TGTGCCAGCAGCTCCGAACATCAGCCCCAGCATTTT. Its translation: CASSSEHQPQHF. V and J are TRBV7-2 and TRBJ1-5; D is undetermined. CDR3 length: 12 amino acids. CDR1 is SGHTA, CDR2 FQGNSA, per germline. V gave up 4 bases and J gave up 5 bases, with 6 bases separating them.

This chain uses TRBV29-1 with TRBJ1-1; D is unclear. The CDR3 is 12 amino acids. Germline V lookup: CDR1 SQVTM, CDR2 ANQGSEA. Trimming took off 1 base at V and 3 bases at J, with 6 bases between the two ends. Here the CDR3 reads CSVEAVDTEAFF. As DNA, the CDR3 is TGCAGCGTTGAAGCGGTCGACACTGAAGCTTTCTTT.

This clonotype was detected many times. CDR3 loop: CAISETLRDRGTYEQYF. The CDR3 DNA reads as TGTGCCATCAGTGAGACTCTCCGGGACAGGGGGACCTACGAGCAGTACTTC. This chain links TRBV10-3 with TRBJ2-7, with 11 bases lining up with TRBD1. Germline trimming cut 2 bases from V and 2 bases from J; bases unmatched to any gene: 8. From germline, CDR1 is ENHRY and CDR2 SYGVKD. The CDR3 extends over 17 amino acids.

The chain uses TRBV6-6 and TRBJ2-7, with D tentatively TRBD2 (6 bases). Germline lookup yields CDR1 MNHNY and CDR2 SVGAGI (reference sequence). This CDR3 spans 14 amino acids. Trimming cost V 5 bases and J 4 bases, with 15 bases left between them. In DNA, the CDR3 is TGTGCCAGCAGTGCTCAGGAGGGTAGGTACGAGCAGTACTTC. Amino acid sequence: CASSAQEGRYEQYF.

The rearrangement joins TRBV20-1 to TRBJ1-6; TRBD1 might be the D (6 bases). The germline V and J ends were trimmed by 6 bases and 10 bases, with 16 bases remaining between them. The V gene's germline CDR1 is DFQATT and CDR2 SNEGSKA (reference sequence). The CDR3 covers 13 residues. The CDR3 sequence: CSAPQGRISPLHF. CDR3 bases: TGCAGTGCCCCACAGGGAAGGATCTCACCCCTCCACTTT.

The chain has TRBV29-1 and TRBJ2-2, with TRBD2 identical over 12 bases. The germline gives CDR1 SQVTM, CDR2 ANQGSEA. V lost 7 bases, J lost 4 bases, and 1 base stayed unmatched. The CDR3 runs to 13 residues. The CDR3 region is CSGLAGATGELFF. CDR3 nucleotides: TGCAGCGGACTAGCGGGAGCCACCGGGGAGCTGTTTTTT.

This clonotype was found many times. This sequence joins TRBV10-3 and TRBJ1-2, with 7 bases identical to TRBD1. The CDR3 sequence is 16 residues long. Trimming cost V 6 bases and J 1 base; bases outside gene matches: 11. CDR1 and CDR2 (germline): ENHRY, SYGVKD. Here the CDR3 reads CAIRADRPGGNYGYTF. The CDR3, as DNA: TGTGCCATCAGAGCGGACAGGCCAGGGGGTAACTATGGCTACACCTTC.

The sample holds many counts of this clonotype. This chain connects TRBV12-3 or TRBV12-4 to TRBJ1-2; 8 bases map to TRBD1. Losses at the gene ends were 3 bases for V and 8 bases for J; bases not matched to a gene: 5. The CDR3 consists of 13 residues. The CDR3 DNA follows: TGTGCCAGCAGTTTTTCGGACAGGGACGGCTACACCTTC. Translated, it gives CASSFSDRDGYTF.

V is TRBV5-6 and J is TRBJ1-3, with unresolved D. This CDR3 is 13 amino acids long. Germline V gene data show CDR1 as SGHDT and CDR2 as YYEEEE. The ends were cut back, 4 bases at V and 4 bases at J, with 9 bases in the middle. The CDR3 nucleotides read TGTGCCAGCAGCGCCGCGGGGGGAAACACCATATATTTT. Its translation is CASSAAGGNTIYF.

This sequence joins TRBV20-1 and TRBJ2-7, with 7 bases identical to TRBD2. The ends lost 1 base at V and 6 bases at J; junction bases unmatched: 15. The CDR3 sequence is 16 residues long. Germline V gene data show CDR1 as DFQATT and CDR2 as SNEGSKA (reference sequence). CDR3 bases: TGCAGTGCTAGAGCCCAAGAGCGGGACTCCCCCGTCGAGCAGTACTTC. The encoded protein is CSARAQERDSPVEQYF.

This clonotype was counted only a few times. The rearrangement joins TRBV25-1 to TRBJ1-6; a weak D match, TRBD1 (5 bases). V was cut by 5 bases and J by 9 bases, with 14 bases left in between. Germline-derived CDR1 and CDR2 are MGHDK and SYGVNS. This CDR3 has 14 residues. The DNA of the CDR3 is TGTGCCAGCAGTTTGGGGACCCCGAGTTCACCCCTCCACTTT. Protein product: CASSLGTPSSPLHF. Full variable domain (missing parts from reference TRBV25-1 and TRBJ1-6): EADIYQTPRYLVIGTGKKITLECSQTMGHDKMYWYQQDPGMELHLIHYSYGVNSTEKGDLSSESTVSRIRTEHFPLTLESARPSHTSQYLCASSLGTPSSPLHFGNGTRLTVT.

The chain couples TRBV7-2 to TRBJ2-5, with D tentatively TRBD1 (6 bases). The V end lost 1 base, the J end lost 7 bases, and 19 bases lay between the germline ends. In germline, CDR1 is SGHTA, CDR2 FQGNSA. The CDR3 sequence is 16 residues long. CDR3 protein: CASSLVGQGISGTQYF. The CDR3 DNA follows: TGTGCCAGCAGCTTAGTGGGTCAGGGGATTTCGGGGACCCAGTACTTC.

This clonotype was picked up a small number of times. This chain uses TRBV6-1 with TRBJ2-5, with D possibly called TRBD1 or TRBD2 (6 bases each). From germline, CDR1 is MNHNS and CDR2 SASEGT. The CDR3 sequence is 13 residues long. Trimming stripped 6 bases from V and 5 bases from J, with 13 bases between. The CDR3 protein is CASSQRRGETQYF. The CDR3 bases are TGTGCCAGCAGCCAAAGGAGGGGGGAGACCCAGTACTTC.

There are many counts of this clonotype. The chain joins TRBV20-1 to TRBJ1-2; 8 nucleotides align to TRBD1. CDR1 and CDR2 from the germline V gene are DFQATT and SNEGSKA (reference sequence). J was trimmed by 2 bases and V by 2 bases; bases with no gene match: 7. The CDR3 totals 15 residues. The CDR3 loop is CSARTPGQANYGYTF. CDR3 sequence (DNA): TGCAGTGCTAGAACTCCGGGACAGGCAAACTATGGCTACACCTTC.